This T cell receptor beta chain comes out of a study of cytomegalovirus exposure and HLA in healthy donors. Findings and limits, study-wide: Three CMV-associated chains proved CMV antigen-specific in vitro. First-cohort TCR clusters were later found to tend to co-occur in the 130 or so validation repertoires. Per published reports, the classifier diagnosed cytomegalovirus status with high specificity and sensitivity. The investigators catalogued under 200 TCR beta chains as cytomegalovirus-associated.

With regard to this clone: Its specificity is not known.

Clones were sequenced by immunoSEQ multiplex PCR, and TCRdb holds only the in-frame ones, with some missing. The sample contains over 110,000 clones, around nine tenths of which appear only once. V shed 4 bases and J shed 4 bases, with 9 bases lying between them. Germline loops: CDR1 MNHNS, CDR2 SASEGT. The CDR3 spans 13 residues. The chain links TRBV6-1 to TRBJ2-3; D gene ambiguous. Source material: PBMCs. This TCR was sampled from a man between 18 and 35 years old in good health and CMV-seropositive. In DNA form, the CDR3 reads TGTGCCAGCAGTGGAGTCGTGTCAGATACGCAGTATTTT. It yields the protein CASSGVVSDTQYF.